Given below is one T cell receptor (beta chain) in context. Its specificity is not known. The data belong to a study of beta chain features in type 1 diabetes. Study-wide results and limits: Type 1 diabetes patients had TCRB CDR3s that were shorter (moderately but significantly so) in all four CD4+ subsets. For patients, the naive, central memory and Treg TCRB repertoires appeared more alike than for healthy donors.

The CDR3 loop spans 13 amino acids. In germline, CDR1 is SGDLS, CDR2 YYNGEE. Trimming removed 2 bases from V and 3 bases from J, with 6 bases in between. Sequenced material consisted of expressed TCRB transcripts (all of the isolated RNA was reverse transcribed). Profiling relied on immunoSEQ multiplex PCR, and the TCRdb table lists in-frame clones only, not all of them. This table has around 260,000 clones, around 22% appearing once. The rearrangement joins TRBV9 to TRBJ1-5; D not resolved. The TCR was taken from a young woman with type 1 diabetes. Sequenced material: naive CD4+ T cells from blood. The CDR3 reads CASSVQDNQPQHF. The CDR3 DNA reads TGTGCCAGCAGCGTCCAGGACAATCAGCCCCAGCATTTT.